This T cell receptor (beta chain) was captured by sequencing in a study of type 1 and type 2 diabetes patients. Across the whole study: The cohort mixed type 1 diabetes, type 2 diabetes and nondiabetic donors.

Germline assignment: CDR1 DFQATT and CDR2 SNEGSKA (reference sequence). Trimming took 5 bases from V and 6 from J, leaving 17 bases between them. The CDR3 is 13 residues long. Amplification started from genomic DNA. Amplification of the beta chain CDR3 used 30 forward and 13 reverse multiplex primers. TCRdb reprocessed the multiplex PCR reads via MiXCR and lists one record per CDR3 protein. The table includes more than 250,000 distinct CDR3 sequences, around 50% detected once. To note about this clonotype: Being one base from a much bigger clone, this may be a read error. In this CDR3 the conserved last residue, phenylalanine or tryptophan, is missing, so a read error is likely.

No donor had another autoimmune disease or recent infection within four weeks. This chain links TRBV20-1 with TRBJ2-7; D is perhaps TRBD1 (6 bases). The TCR sequence derives from a man younger than 30 with type 2 diabetes. Sequencing was done on a sample of peripheral blood mononuclear cells (PBMCs). CDR3 sequence: CSAPSGHRREQYL. CDR3 bases: TGCAGTGCTCCCTCGGGACACAGGCGCGAGCAGTACTTA.